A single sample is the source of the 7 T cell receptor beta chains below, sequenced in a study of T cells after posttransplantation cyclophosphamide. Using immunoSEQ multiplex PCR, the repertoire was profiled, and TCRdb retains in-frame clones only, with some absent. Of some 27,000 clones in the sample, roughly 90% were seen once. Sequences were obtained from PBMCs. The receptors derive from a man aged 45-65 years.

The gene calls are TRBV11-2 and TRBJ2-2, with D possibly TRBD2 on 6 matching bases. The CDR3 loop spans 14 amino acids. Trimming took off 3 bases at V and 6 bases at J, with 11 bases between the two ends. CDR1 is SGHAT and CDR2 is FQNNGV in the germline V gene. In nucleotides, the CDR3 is TGTGCCAGCAGCTTGGGACTCCCGCCCGGGGAGCTGTTTTTT. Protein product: CASSLGLPPGELFF.

The CDR3 sequence: CASSVGLAGGNEQFF. The CDR3 bases are TGTGCCAGCAGCGTCGGACTAGCGGGGGGCAATGAGCAGTTCTTC. V and J are TRBV9 and TRBJ2-1; 14 nucleotides match TRBD2. V was pared by 2 bases and J by 6 bases, with 1 base of the junction left unmatched. Germline lookup yields CDR1 SGDLS and CDR2 YYNGEE. This CDR3 contains 15 residues.

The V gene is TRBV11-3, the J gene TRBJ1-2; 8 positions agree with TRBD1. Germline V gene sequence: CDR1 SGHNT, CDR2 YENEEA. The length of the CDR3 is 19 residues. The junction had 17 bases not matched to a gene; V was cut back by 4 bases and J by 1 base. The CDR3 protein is CASSSLFSRGLPDNYGYTF. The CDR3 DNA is TGTGCCAGCAGCTCGTTATTCAGCAGGGGGCTTCCTGATAACTATGGCTACACCTTC.

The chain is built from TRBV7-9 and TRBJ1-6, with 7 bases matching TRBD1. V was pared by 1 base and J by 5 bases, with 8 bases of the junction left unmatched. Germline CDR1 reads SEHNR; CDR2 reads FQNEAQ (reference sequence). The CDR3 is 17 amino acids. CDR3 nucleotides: TGTGCCAGCAGCTTAGGAAGTGTTGGGACAGATAATTCACCCCTCCACTTT. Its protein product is CASSLGSVGTDNSPLHF.

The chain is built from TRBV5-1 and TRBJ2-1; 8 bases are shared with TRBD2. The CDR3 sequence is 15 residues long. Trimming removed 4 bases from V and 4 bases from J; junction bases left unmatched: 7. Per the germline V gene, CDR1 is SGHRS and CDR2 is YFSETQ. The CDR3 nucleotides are TGCGCCAGCAGCCTTAGCGGGACACTTTACAATGAGCAGTTCTTC. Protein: CASSLSGTLYNEQFF.

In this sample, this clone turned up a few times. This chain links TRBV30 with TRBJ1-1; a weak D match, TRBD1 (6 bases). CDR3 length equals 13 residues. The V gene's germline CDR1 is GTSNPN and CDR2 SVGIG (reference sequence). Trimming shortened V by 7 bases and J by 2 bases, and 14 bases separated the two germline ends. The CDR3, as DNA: TGTGCCTACAACAGGGTTATAAACACTGAAGCTTTCTTT. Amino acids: CAYNRVINTEAFF.

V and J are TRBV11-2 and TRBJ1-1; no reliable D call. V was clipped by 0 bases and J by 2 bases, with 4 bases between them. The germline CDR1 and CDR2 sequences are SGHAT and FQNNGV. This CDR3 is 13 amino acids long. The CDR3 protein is CASSLDRNTEAFF. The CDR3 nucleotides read TGTGCCAGCAGCTTAGACAGAAACACTGAAGCTTTCTTT.